The 10 T cell receptor beta chains below were found in one sample sequenced in a study of shared clonotypes between healthy human individuals. Terminally differentiated effector memory CD45RA+ cells were excluded from the naive CD8 cells, which were CD45RO-negative and positively selected for CCR7. Clones were read by immunoSEQ multiplex PCR, and TCRdb kept only the in-frame ones, dropping some. The sample shows around 2.1 million clones, approximately 94% of them seen only once. What was sequenced was naive CD8+ T cells from PBMCs. The receptors originated from a young man in good health. Some clones in this sample may be carry-over from other donors' samples.

The chain recombines TRBV6-5 with TRBJ2-1; maybe TRBD1 (5 bases). The CDR3 loop spans 15 amino acids. V lost 5 bases to trimming and J lost 5 bases, with 16 bases between them. Per germline, CDR1 MNHEY and CDR2 SVGAGI. The CDR3 loop is CASSKRPGQNNEQFF. The CDR3 nucleotides are TGTGCCAGCAGTAAACGGCCAGGACAAAACAATGAGCAGTTCTTC.

In this sample, this clone turned up once. The same CDR3 arises from other DNA sequences in this sample as well. The CDR3 bases are TGTGCCAGTAGTATCGGTTCTGGCCCCTACGAGCAGTACTTC. Translated: CASSIGSGPYEQYF. This chain connects TRBV19 to TRBJ2-7; no definite D call. CDR3 length: 14 amino acids. V was trimmed by 3 bases and J by 2 bases, leaving 11 bases between them. CDR1 and CDR2 (germline): LNHDA, SQIVND (reference sequence).

This chain links TRBV7-8 with TRBJ2-2; 13 positions agree with TRBD2. The CDR3 is 18 residues long. The J segment lost 7 bases and the V segment lost 7 bases, leaving 15 bases of the junction unmatched. Germline assignment: CDR1 SGHVS and CDR2 FQNEAQ. CDR3 sequence reads: CASIPGLAGTKRFGELFF. The CDR3 DNA is TGTGCCAGCATCCCGGGACTAGCGGGGACTAAGAGGTTCGGGGAGCTGTTTTTT.

The CDR3: CASSVGLAPYNEQFF. DNA of the CDR3: TGTGCCAGCAGCGTGGGACTAGCGCCCTACAATGAGCAGTTCTTC. V usage is TRBV5-4 and J usage is TRBJ2-1; TRBD2 matches at 10 bases. This CDR3 region has 15 residues. The V gene end was trimmed by 4 bases and the J gene end by 2 bases; junction bases not matched to a gene: 3. In germline, CDR1 is SGHNT, CDR2 YYREEE (reference sequence).

This chain uses TRBV4-1 with TRBJ1-2; weak D call: TRBD1 (6 bases). The germline V gene has CDR1 MGHRA and CDR2 YSYEKL. Trimming removed 3 bases from V and 4 bases from J, with 18 bases in between. The CDR3 is made up of 16 amino acids. CDR3 sequence: CASSQATQGIGYGYTF. DNA for the CDR3: TGCGCCAGCAGCCAGGCTACACAGGGAATTGGCTATGGCTACACCTTC.

This clone occurred once. The chain recombines TRBV7-8 with TRBJ2-1; no firm D call. The CDR3 has 12 amino acids. Trimming left V 2 bases short and J 10 bases short, with 9 bases between. Germline CDR1 reads SGHVS; CDR2 reads FQNEAQ. This CDR3 is CASSLIRSEQFF. The CDR3 DNA sequence: TGTGCCAGCAGCTTAATTCGAAGCGAGCAGTTCTTC.

Only a few counts were recorded for this clone. V usage is TRBV27 and J usage is TRBJ2-1; D is undetermined. Between the trimmed V and J ends, which lost 5 bases and 4 bases, there was a span of 15 bases. CDR1 and CDR2 from the germline V gene are MNHEY and SMNVEV (reference sequence). This CDR3 has 15 amino acids. Here the CDR3 reads CASSHLPHLYNEQFF. In nucleotides, the CDR3 is TGTGCCAGCAGTCATTTACCTCACCTTTACAATGAGCAGTTCTTC.

DNA for the CDR3: TGTGCCAGCACTGACAGCGGGTTCTACAATGAGCAGTTCTTC. Translated: CASTDSGFYNEQFF. The chain uses TRBV28 and TRBJ2-1, with a possible D match to TRBD2 (6 bases). Germline V gene data show CDR1 as MDHEN and CDR2 as SYDVKM. Trimming left V 7 bases short and J 3 bases short, with 13 bases between. CDR3 length equals 14 residues.

Remarks on this clone: Other DNA sequences in this sample translate to the same CDR3. This chain connects TRBV27 to TRBJ2-7; 9 nucleotides align to TRBD1. The ends lost 3 bases at V and 1 base at J; junction bases unmatched: 4. Germline CDR1 is MNHEY and CDR2 is SMNVEV (reference sequence). This CDR3 has 15 amino acids. As DNA, the CDR3 is TGTGCCAGCAGTTTCGGGACAGGGATATCCTACGAGCAGTACTTC. It yields the protein CASSFGTGISYEQYF.

In its sample, this clone was seen once. The J gene is TRBJ2-7, the V gene TRBV7-6; D call uncertain. The CDR3 length is 12 residues. The germline V gene encodes CDR1 SGHVS and CDR2 FNYEAQ. V shed 2 bases and J shed 3 bases, with 5 bases lying between them. The CDR3 DNA reads TGTGCCAGCAGCTTAAATCACTACGAGCAGTACTTC. It yields the protein CASSLNHYEQYF.